This T cell receptor (beta chain) was observed in a study of cytomegalovirus exposure and HLA in healthy donors. Notes on the study in general: Researchers left out some V segments, among them TRBV6-2 and TRBV6-3, as indistinguishable. Both high specificity and high sensitivity reportedly marked the classifier's diagnosis of cytomegalovirus status.

A multiplex PCR was run with 60 Vbeta primers and 13 Jbeta primers. Using immunoSEQ multiplex PCR, the repertoire was profiled, and TCRdb retains in-frame clones only, with some absent. The sample includes about 38,000 clones, 86% seen only once; the top ten take about an eighth. The V segment lost 0 bases and the J segment 1 base; nucleotides outside the gene matches: 4. CDR1 and CDR2 from the germline V gene are SGDLS and YYNGEE. This CDR3 contains 15 residues. In the case of this clone: Its antigen is undetermined.

The sample taken for sequencing was PBMCs. This chain uses TRBV9 with TRBJ2-7; TRBD1 matches at 7 bases. This TCR was sampled from a woman aged 40-49 years in good health and CMV-seropositive. The CDR3 spells CASSVGVRGSYEQYF. Here the CDR3 DNA reads TGTGCCAGCAGCGTAGGTGTCAGGGGGTCCTACGAGCAGTACTTC.